The subject of this entry is one TCR beta chain. The antigen remains unidentified. This sample was included in a study of shared clonotypes between healthy human individuals. Study-wide results and caveats: Between a few donors, naive CD4 clonotypes were shared at a level of around 5.2%.

Looked up from germline, CDR1 is SQVTM and CDR2 is ANQGSEA. The V gene lost 2 bases and the J gene lost 1 base, with 7 bases spanning the gap. The CDR3 is made up of 13 amino acids. The study drew all its donors from Caucasian adults living in Nashville, Tennessee. Assay execution proceeded at the deep level. Libraries were prepared by immunoSEQ multiplex PCR; TCRdb keeps only in-frame clonotypes and omits some of them. Of approximately 620,000 clones in the sample, 97% were seen once. The gene calls are TRBV29-1 and TRBJ2-3; D unclear. The sequence came from a woman aged 30 to 39 in good health. What was sequenced was naive CD4+ T cells sorted from blood. This sample's subset: CD45RA+ positively selected. The CDR3 is CSVEPGGTDTQYF. The CDR3 nucleotides read TGCAGCGTTGAACCTGGAGGCACAGATACGCAGTATTTT.